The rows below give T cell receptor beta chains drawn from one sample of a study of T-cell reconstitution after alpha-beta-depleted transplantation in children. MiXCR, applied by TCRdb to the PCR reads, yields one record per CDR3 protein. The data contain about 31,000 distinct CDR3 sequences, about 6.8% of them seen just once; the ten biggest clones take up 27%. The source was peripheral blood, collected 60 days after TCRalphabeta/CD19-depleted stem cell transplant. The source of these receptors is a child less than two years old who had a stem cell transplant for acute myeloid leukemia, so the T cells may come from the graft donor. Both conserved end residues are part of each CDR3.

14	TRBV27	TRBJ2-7	CASSFSGGLYEQYF
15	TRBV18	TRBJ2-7	CASSPRRGSSYEQYF
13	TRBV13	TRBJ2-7	CASSFTGGNEQYF
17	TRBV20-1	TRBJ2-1	CSARTGRSGARRREQFF
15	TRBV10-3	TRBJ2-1	CAISVPGGRFNEQFF
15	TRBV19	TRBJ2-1	CATQQGRDTYNEQFF
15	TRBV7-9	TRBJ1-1	CASSLVQGVNTEAFF
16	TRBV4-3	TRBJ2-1	CASSQDGQGAGYEQFF
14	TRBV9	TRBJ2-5	CASSPRGFQETQYF
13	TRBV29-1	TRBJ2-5	CSIDRALQETQYF
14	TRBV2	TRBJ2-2	CAHGHLSNTGELFF
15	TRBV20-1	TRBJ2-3	CIWGQDTGFRGTQYF
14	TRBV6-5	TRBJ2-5	CASRRDNYQETQYF
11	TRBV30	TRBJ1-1	CAWSAQGVAFF
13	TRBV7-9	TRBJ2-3	CASRGRSTDTQYF
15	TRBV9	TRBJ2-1	CASSSGITTYNEQFF
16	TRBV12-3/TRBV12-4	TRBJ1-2	CASSSGHPYPNYGYTF
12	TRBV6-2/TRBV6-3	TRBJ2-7	CASSPPPYEQYF
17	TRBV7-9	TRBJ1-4	CASSSLWTGGTNEKLFF
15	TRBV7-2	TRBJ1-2	CASSLVTGDNYGYTF
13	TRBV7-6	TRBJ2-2	CASSFVNTGELFF
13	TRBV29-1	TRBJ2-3	CSVGAGLTDTQYF
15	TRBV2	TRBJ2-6	CASSERGSGANVLTF
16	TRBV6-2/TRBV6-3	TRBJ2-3	CASSSWTASGIDTQYF
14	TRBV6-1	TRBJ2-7	CASSPGTGGGEQYF
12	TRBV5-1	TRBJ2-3	CASSLRADTQYF
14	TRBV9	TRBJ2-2	CASSMTGAGGELFF
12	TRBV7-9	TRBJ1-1	CASSPGGLEAFF
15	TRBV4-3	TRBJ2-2	CASSQDVTGPGELFF
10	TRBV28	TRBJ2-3	CATHQGTQYF
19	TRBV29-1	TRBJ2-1	CSVEVFASGTMIAYNEQFF
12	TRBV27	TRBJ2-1	CASSFWGGEQFF
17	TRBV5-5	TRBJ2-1	CASSSPPGGYRADEQFF
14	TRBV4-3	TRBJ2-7	CASSPGTGSYEQYF
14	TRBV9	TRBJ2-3	CASSVLGLTDTQYF
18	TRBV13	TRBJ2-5	CASSSPGLAGAGQETQYF
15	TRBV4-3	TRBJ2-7	CASSQGVFVGYEQYF
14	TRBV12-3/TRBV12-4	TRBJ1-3	CASSFQQIGDTIYF
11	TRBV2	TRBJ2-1	CASSPYNEQFF
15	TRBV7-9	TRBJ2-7	CASSLPDRERYEQYF
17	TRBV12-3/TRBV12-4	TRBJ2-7	CASSFPPGPGDSYEQYF
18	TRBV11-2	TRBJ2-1	CAISPGLAGGPRYNEQFF
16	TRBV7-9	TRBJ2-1	CASSWVHIRSYNEQFF
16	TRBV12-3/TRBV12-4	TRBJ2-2	CASRLGQGVATGELFF
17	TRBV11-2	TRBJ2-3	CASSLLIWGVERDTQYF
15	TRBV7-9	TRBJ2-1	CASSSGQGRRNEQFF